One and the same sample provided the 30 T cell receptor beta chains below, sequenced in a study of blood T cell repertoires in COVID-19 (TCRdb year 2020). The method behind the library was the immunoSEQ multiplex PCR assay. Entries here come from immuneACCESS through TCRdb and include only in-frame sequences with V and J called. Some clones fail to appear in such tables; in the studies checked, an unresolved V gene covers under half of the shortfall, and the cause of the remainder is unknown. The sample contains under 150,000 clones, less than 90% of them found a single time. The leading ten clones occupy roughly 6.2% of the sample. Specimen: PBMCs or T cells enriched from blood (not recorded which). These receptors were obtained from a woman aged 45 to 65 who had been exposed to COVID-19.

The genes are TRBV7-9 and TRBJ1-6; D perhaps matches TRBD1 (5 bases). The germline V gene encodes CDR1 SEHNR and CDR2 FQNEAQ (reference sequence). V lost 4 bases to trimming and J lost 5 bases, with 15 bases between them. The CDR3 length is 16 residues. The chain's CDR3 is CASSSLGEGDNSPLHF. The CDR3 region has the DNA TGTGCCAGCAGCTCCCTTGGGGAAGGGGATAATTCACCCCTCCACTTT.

This clone has a single count. The chain carries TRBV7-2 and TRBJ2-2; 8 nucleotides align to TRBD1. Per germline, CDR1 SGHTA and CDR2 FQGNSA. This CDR3 spans 14 amino acids. V trimming: 4 bases; J trimming: 6 bases; junction bases outside the gene matches: 4. CDR3 in DNA: TGTGCCAGCAGCTCCCCAGGGGGCCCCGGGGAGCTGTTTTTT. This gives the protein CASSSPGGPGELFF. Looking up the rest from reference TRBV7-2 and TRBJ2-2 gives the full variable domain: GAGVSQSPSNKVTEKGKDVELRCDPISGHTALYWYRQSLGQGLEFLIYFQGNSAPDKSGLPSDRFSAERTGGSVSTLTIQRTQQEDSAVYLCASSSPGGPGELFFGEGSRLTVL.

The chain has TRBV27 and TRBJ2-1; 8 bases fit TRBD1. With V trimmed by 7 bases and J by 0 bases, 14 bases remained unmatched. The germline V gene encodes CDR1 MNHEY and CDR2 SMNVEV (reference sequence). CDR3 length: 18 residues. CDR3 residues: CASNPDRAARGSYNEQFF. As DNA, the CDR3 is TGTGCCAGCAATCCGGACAGGGCCGCACGAGGCTCCTACAATGAGCAGTTCTTC.

This chain links TRBV21-1 with TRBJ2-1; the listed D gene, TRBD2, was not tested against the DNA. TRBV21-1 corresponds to a pseudogene. The CDR3 is 16 amino acids. CDR3 DNA sequence: TGTGCCAGCAGCAATGATCTAGCGGTTTTGAGGAATGAGCAGTTCTTC. Translated: CASSNDLAVLRNEQFF.

V is TRBV12-5 and J is TRBJ2-1; D unresolved. Germline assignment: CDR1 LGHNT and CDR2 FRNRAP. Trimming took 6 bases from V and 7 from J, leaving 19 bases between them. The CDR3 is 15 amino acids. This chain's CDR3 is CASGLWVALRNEQFF. The CDR3 nucleotides are TGTGCTAGTGGGTTGTGGGTGGCCCTGCGGAATGAGCAGTTCTTC.

The gene calls are TRBV7-6 and TRBJ2-5; tentatively, D is TRBD2 (5 bases). Per the germline V gene, CDR1 is SGHVS and CDR2 is FNYEAQ. Trimming pared 1 base from V and 5 bases from J, leaving 14 bases between. This CDR3 comprises 15 residues. The chain's CDR3 is CASSLGPSSYETQYF. The CDR3 DNA is TGTGCCAGCAGCTTAGGTCCTAGCAGCTACGAGACCCAGTACTTC.

The chain joins TRBV27 to TRBJ1-3; 9 bases fit TRBD1. This CDR3 has 15 amino acids. Germline lookup yields CDR1 MNHEY and CDR2 SMNVEV (reference sequence). V shed 3 bases and J 2 bases; nucleotides not matched to a gene: 2. The CDR3 spells CASSFGTGTGNTIYF. In nucleotides, the CDR3 is TGTGCCAGCAGTTTCGGGACAGGGACTGGAAACACCATATATTTT.

This sequence joins TRBV5-6 and TRBJ1-2, with no clear D. Germline V gene data show CDR1 as SGHDT and CDR2 as YYEEEE. The CDR3 is made up of 14 amino acids. Trimming left V 0 bases short and J 4 bases short, with 10 bases between. CDR3 region: CASSLAGISYGYTF. The DNA for the CDR3 is TGTGCCAGCAGCTTGGCAGGTATATCCTATGGCTACACCTTC.

This clone was observed a handful of times. The chain couples TRBV9 to TRBJ1-2, with 9 bases identical to TRBD1. Per germline, CDR1 SGDLS and CDR2 YYNGEE. The CDR3 is 14 amino acids. V was pared by 4 bases and J by 2 bases, with 3 bases of the junction left unmatched. The DNA for the CDR3 is TGTGCCAGCAGCCCAGGACAGGGGAACTATGGCTACACCTTC. Residues: CASSPGQGNYGYTF. Based on the CDR3 plus reference TRBV9 and TRBJ1-2, the full variable domain is DSGVTQTPKHLITATGQRVTLRCSPRSGDLSVYWYQQSLDQGLQFLIQYYNGEERAKGNILERFSAQQFPDLHSELNLSSLELGDSALYFCASSPGQGNYGYTFGSGTRLTVV.

The V gene is TRBV2, the J gene TRBJ1-2; D may be TRBD1 (5 bases). The CDR3 length is 12 residues. Germline V gives CDR1 SNHLY, CDR2 FYNNEI. Trimming cost V 8 bases and J 3 bases, with 10 bases left between them. CDR3 bases: TGTGCCAGCGACAGAGGAGACTATGGCTACACCTTC. As protein: CASDRGDYGYTF.

The rearrangement links TRBV14 to TRBJ2-1; D is possibly TRBD2 (5 bases). The CDR3 runs to 14 residues. Germline V lookup: CDR1 SGHDN, CDR2 FVKESK. The ends were cut back, 4 bases at V and 8 bases at J, with 15 bases in the middle. The CDR3 here is CASSRWGARYEQFF. CDR3 coding DNA: TGTGCCAGCAGCCGGTGGGGAGCTAGGTATGAGCAGTTCTTC.

The chain carries TRBV3-1 (or the pseudogene TRBV3-2) and TRBJ1-4; D gene uncertain. The CDR3 length is 19 residues. Germline assignment: CDR1 LGHDT and CDR2 YNNKEL (reference sequence). V lost 1 base to trimming and J lost 1 base, with 19 bases between them. The chain's CDR3 is CASSQVPVGRGRTNEKLFF. CDR3 DNA sequence: TGTGCCAGCAGCCAAGTTCCGGTCGGTAGAGGGAGAACTAATGAAAAACTGTTTTTT.

This clone has just a few counts. This chain uses TRBV10-2 with TRBJ2-5; D remains unclear. This CDR3 has 19 amino acids. Germline-derived CDR1 and CDR2 are WSHSY and SAAADI. Trimming cost V 3 bases and J 5 bases, with 28 bases left between them. The CDR3 sequence: CASSDPPPSSGTIGETQYF. CDR3 sequence (DNA): TGCGCCAGCAGTGATCCCCCCCCCTCGTCAGGAACCATTGGTGAGACCCAGTACTTC.

This clone was seen a few times. The genes are TRBV30 and TRBJ2-7, with 7 bases that match TRBD2. The V gene's germline CDR1 is GTSNPN and CDR2 SVGIG (reference sequence). V shed 1 base and J 4 bases; nucleotides not matched to a gene: 7. This CDR3 has 14 residues. In nucleotides, the CDR3 is TGTGCCTGGAGTGCCTGGGGGGGACGGTACGAGCAGTACTTC. The encoded protein is CAWSAWGGRYEQYF.

The rearrangement joins TRBV6-1 to TRBJ1-5, with TRBD1 as a possible D gene (5 bases). Germline values: CDR1 MNHNS, CDR2 SASEGT. The CDR3 contains 15 residues. Trimming took off 2 bases at V and 10 bases at J, with 18 bases between the two ends. The CDR3 DNA reads TGTGCCAGCAGTGAATCCAGGGTTCCCAAGAGTCCCCAGCATTTT. Amino acids: CASSESRVPKSPQHF.

The chain links TRBV12-5 to TRBJ2-5, with D unclear. Germline V CDR1 and CDR2: LGHNT, FRNRAP. V gave up 3 bases and J gave up 4 bases, with 3 bases separating them. This CDR3 has 11 amino acids. The CDR3 region has the DNA TGTGCTAGTGGTTTCGGAGAGACCCAGTACTTC. Translating gives CASGFGETQYF.

CDR3 in DNA: TGCGCCAGCAGTATTGGGGGCTGGGATGAGCAGTTCTTC. Encoded protein: CASSIGGWDEQFF. This chain joins TRBV5-1 and TRBJ2-1, with D possibly being TRBD1 (6 bases). Between the trimmed V and J ends, which lost 5 bases and 8 bases, there was a span of 14 bases. CDR3 size: 13 residues. Germline V gene lookup returns CDR1 SGHRS and CDR2 YFSETQ. Full variable domain (missing parts from reference TRBV5-1 and TRBJ2-1): KAGVTQTPRYLIKTRGQQVTLSCSPISGHRSVSWYQQTPGQGLQFLFEYFSETQRNKGNFPGRFSGRQFSNSRSEMNVSTLELGDSALYLCASSIGGWDEQFFGPGTRLTVL.

The J gene is TRBJ2-1, the V gene TRBV10-1; 9 positions agree with TRBD2. The V gene end was trimmed by 4 bases and the J gene end by 9 bases; junction bases not matched to a gene: 10. CDR3 length: 15 residues. Germline V gene lookup returns CDR1 WNHNN and CDR2 SYGVQD (reference sequence). The CDR3 protein is CASSVRSGSIPEQFF. In DNA, the CDR3 is TGCGCCAGCAGTGTCCGTAGCGGGAGTATTCCTGAGCAGTTCTTC.

The V and J genes are TRBV9 and TRBJ2-1; 12 bases map to TRBD2. Germline CDR1 SGDLS, CDR2 YYNGEE. The CDR3 sequence is 17 residues long. V shed 2 bases, J shed 2 bases, and the junction held 5 bases outside the gene matches. The CDR3 reads CASSVLAGGGAYNEQFF. The DNA for the CDR3 is TGTGCCAGCAGCGTTCTAGCGGGAGGGGGGGCCTACAATGAGCAGTTCTTC.

DNA of the CDR3: TGCGCCAGCAGGCTAGCGGGGGAGGGCACCTACAATGAGCAGTTCTTC. Translating gives CASRLAGEGTYNEQFF. This sequence joins TRBV5-1 and TRBJ2-1; 10 bases are a match to TRBD2. The germline V gene encodes CDR1 SGHRS and CDR2 YFSETQ. With 5 bases clipped from V and 2 bases from J, the junction kept 7 bases outside the gene matches. The CDR3 has 16 amino acids.

The chain's CDR3 is CSVAHSTYNEQFF. The CDR3 region has the DNA TGCAGCGTTGCCCATTCAACCTACAATGAGCAGTTCTTC. J is TRBJ2-1 and V is TRBV29-1, with no clear D. Per the germline V gene, CDR1 is SQVTM and CDR2 is ANQGSEA. CDR3 length equals 13 residues. The germline V and J ends were trimmed by 4 bases and 2 bases, with 9 bases remaining between them.

The chain uses TRBV19 and TRBJ2-7; maybe TRBD2 (5 bases). The V gene lost 10 bases and the J gene lost 1 base, with 17 bases spanning the gap. The germline V gene has CDR1 LNHDA and CDR2 SQIVND (reference sequence). This CDR3 spans 14 amino acids. The CDR3 nucleotides read TGTGCCACCCAGGCCGGGATGGGGTCCTACGAGCAGTACTTC. As protein: CATQAGMGSYEQYF.

The V and J genes are TRBV7-9 and TRBJ2-5, with 10 bases lining up with TRBD2. The J segment lost 2 bases and the V segment lost 10 bases, leaving 10 bases of the junction unmatched. CDR3 length equals 15 residues. Germline CDR1 is SEHNR and CDR2 is FQNEAQ (reference sequence). The CDR3 region has the DNA TGTGCCACCGTGAGCGGACTAGCGGCTCAAGAGACCCAGTACTTC. Its protein product is CATVSGLAAQETQYF.

V usage is TRBV7-2 and J usage is TRBJ1-3; D might be TRBD1 (6 bases). This CDR3 is 15 amino acids long. V was trimmed by 4 bases and J by 4 bases, leaving 14 bases between them. CDR1 SGHTA and CDR2 FQGNSA come from the germline V gene. For the CDR3, the DNA is TGTGCCAGCAGCTCAAACAGGGTGGGCGGAAACACCATATATTTT. Translation gives CASSSNRVGGNTIYF.

The chain links TRBV7-8 to TRBJ2-5; D is perhaps TRBD2 (5 bases). The length of the CDR3 is 16 residues. Germline assignment: CDR1 SGHVS and CDR2 FQNEAQ. Trimming pared 4 bases from V and 5 bases from J, leaving 20 bases between. As DNA, the CDR3 is TGTGCCAGCAGCTCAAACTCCCCGGGCGGCGGGGAGACCCAGTACTTC. Translated: CASSSNSPGGGETQYF.

The chain has TRBV7-9 and TRBJ1-2; D is ambiguous. The CDR3 is made up of 17 amino acids. Trimming took 2 bases from V and 4 from J, leaving 20 bases between them. The V gene's germline CDR1 is SEHNR and CDR2 FQNEAQ (reference sequence). CDR3 amino acids: CASSLPRTEASGYGYTF. The CDR3 region has the DNA TGTGCCAGCAGCTTACCAAGGACGGAAGCTAGCGGCTATGGCTACACCTTC.

The chain joins TRBV7-8 to TRBJ1-3; D gene ambiguous. CDR1 and CDR2 (germline): SGHVS, FQNEAQ. CDR3 size: 15 residues. V gave up 1 base and J gave up 0 bases, with 7 bases separating them. The CDR3 sequence is CASSLVAGSGNTIYF. The DNA of the CDR3 is TGTGCCAGCAGCTTAGTTGCGGGCTCTGGAAACACCATATATTTT.

The chain links TRBV7-9 to TRBJ2-3; 7 bases align to TRBD2. V lost 5 bases, J lost 7 bases, and 21 bases stayed unmatched. This CDR3 has 18 residues. Germline CDR1 reads SEHNR; CDR2 reads FQNEAQ (reference sequence). CDR3 DNA: TGTGCCAGCAGCCCCCCGGGATGGCGGGAGAGTAGGGCACATACGCAGTATTTT. Its protein is CASSPPGWRESRAHTQYF. The full variable domain, completed using reference TRBV7-9 and TRBJ2-3, is DTGVSQNPRHKITKRGQNVTFRCDPISEHNRLYWYRQTLGQGPEFLTYFQNEAQLEKSRLLSDRFSAERPKGSFSTLEIQRTEQGDSAMYLCASSPPGWRESRAHTQYFGPGTRLTVL.

The chain links TRBV18 to TRBJ2-7; no reliable D call. The CDR3 spans 17 residues. V gave up 2 bases and J gave up 0 bases, with 17 bases separating them. Germline-derived CDR1 and CDR2 are KGHSH and LQKENI. CDR3 sequence: CASSPEVGRPNSYEQYF. In DNA form, the CDR3 reads TGTGCCAGCTCACCAGAGGTGGGTCGACCGAACTCCTACGAGCAGTACTTC.

The V call is TRBV7-6, the J call TRBJ1-5, with D hard to call. V lost 0 bases to trimming and J lost 0 bases, with 9 bases between them. Germline V gene sequence: CDR1 SGHVS, CDR2 FNYEAQ. The CDR3 extends over 16 amino acids. CDR3 nucleotide sequence: TGTGCCAGCAGCTTAGCTGGGCGAAATAGCAATCAGCCCCAGCATTTT. Residues: CASSLAGRNSNQPQHF. Complete variable domain (other parts from reference TRBV7-6 and TRBJ1-5): GAGVSQSPRYKVTKRGQDVALRCDPISGHVSLYWYRQALGQGPEFLTYFNYEAQQDKSGLPNDRFSAERPEGSISTLTIQRTEQRDSAMYRCASSLAGRNSNQPQHFGDGTRLSIL.